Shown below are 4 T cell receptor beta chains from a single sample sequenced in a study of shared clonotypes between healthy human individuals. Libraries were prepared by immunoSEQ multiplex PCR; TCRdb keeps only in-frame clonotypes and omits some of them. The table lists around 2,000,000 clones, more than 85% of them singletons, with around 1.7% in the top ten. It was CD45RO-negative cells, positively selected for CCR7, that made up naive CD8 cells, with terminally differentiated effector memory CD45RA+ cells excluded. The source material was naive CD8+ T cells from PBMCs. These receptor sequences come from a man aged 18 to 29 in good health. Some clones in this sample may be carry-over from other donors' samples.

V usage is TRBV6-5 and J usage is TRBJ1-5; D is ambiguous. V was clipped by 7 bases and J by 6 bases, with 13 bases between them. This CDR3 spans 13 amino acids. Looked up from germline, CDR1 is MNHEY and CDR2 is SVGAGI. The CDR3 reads CASTLSWGQPQHF. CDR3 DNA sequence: TGTGCCAGCACGTTGTCCTGGGGTCAGCCCCAGCATTTT.

The CDR3 DNA is TGCGCCAGCAGCCAAGGTATAGGTGGAGGGGACAGGGTGGGGAACACTGAAGCTTTCTTT. Translated: CASSQGIGGGDRVGNTEAFF. This chain connects TRBV4-1 to TRBJ1-1; TRBD1 matches at 9 bases. With 1 base clipped from V and 1 base from J, the junction kept 16 bases outside the gene matches. The CDR3 is 20 residues long. The V gene's germline CDR1 is MGHRA and CDR2 YSYEKL.

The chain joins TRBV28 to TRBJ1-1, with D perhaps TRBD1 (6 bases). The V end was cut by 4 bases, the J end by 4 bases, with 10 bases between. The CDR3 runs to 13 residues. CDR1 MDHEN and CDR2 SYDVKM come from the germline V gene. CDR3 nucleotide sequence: TGTGCCAGCAGTTCCAGGGGTGTCACTGAAGCTTTCTTT. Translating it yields CASSSRGVTEAFF.

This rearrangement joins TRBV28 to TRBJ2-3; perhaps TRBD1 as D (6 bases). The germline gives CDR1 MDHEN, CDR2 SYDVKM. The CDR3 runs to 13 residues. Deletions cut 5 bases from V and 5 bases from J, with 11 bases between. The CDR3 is CASSPTGKDTQYF. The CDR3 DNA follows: TGTGCCAGCAGTCCGACAGGCAAAGATACGCAGTATTTT.